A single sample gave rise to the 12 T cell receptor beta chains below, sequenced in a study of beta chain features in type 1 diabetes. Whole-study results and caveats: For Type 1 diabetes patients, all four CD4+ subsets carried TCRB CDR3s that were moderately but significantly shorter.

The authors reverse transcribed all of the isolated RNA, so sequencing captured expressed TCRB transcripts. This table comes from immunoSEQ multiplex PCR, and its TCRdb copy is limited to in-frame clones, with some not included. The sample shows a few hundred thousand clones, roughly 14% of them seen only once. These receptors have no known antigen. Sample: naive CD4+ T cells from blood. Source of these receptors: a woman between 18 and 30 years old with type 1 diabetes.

The CDR3 loop is CASSSRGGPNIQYF. CDR3 DNA: TGTGCCAGCAGCTCAAGGGGAGGCCCAAACATTCAGTACTTC. The chain links TRBV7-9 to TRBJ2-4; a weak D match, TRBD2 (6 bases). The germline CDR1 and CDR2 sequences are SEHNR and FQNEAQ (reference sequence). Trimming pared 4 bases from V and 6 bases from J, leaving 13 bases between. This CDR3 comprises 14 residues.

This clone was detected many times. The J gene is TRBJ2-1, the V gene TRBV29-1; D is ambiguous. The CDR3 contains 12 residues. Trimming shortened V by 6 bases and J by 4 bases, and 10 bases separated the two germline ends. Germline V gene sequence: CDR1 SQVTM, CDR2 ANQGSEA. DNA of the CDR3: TGCAGCGTGACACACCCTTACAATGAGCAGTTCTTC. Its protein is CSVTHPYNEQFF.

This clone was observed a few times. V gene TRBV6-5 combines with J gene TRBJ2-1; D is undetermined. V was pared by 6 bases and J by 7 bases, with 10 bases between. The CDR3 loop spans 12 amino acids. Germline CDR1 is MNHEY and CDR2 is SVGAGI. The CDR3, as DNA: TGTGCCAGCAGCCGCGCCCCTAATGAGCAGTTCTTC. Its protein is CASSRAPNEQFF.

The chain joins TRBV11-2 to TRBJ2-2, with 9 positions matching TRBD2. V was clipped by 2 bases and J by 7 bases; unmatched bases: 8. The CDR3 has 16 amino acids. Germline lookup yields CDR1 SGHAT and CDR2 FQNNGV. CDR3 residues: CASSLWGGRAGGELFF. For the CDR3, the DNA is TGTGCCAGCAGCTTATGGGGCGGGAGGGCTGGCGGGGAGCTGTTTTTT.

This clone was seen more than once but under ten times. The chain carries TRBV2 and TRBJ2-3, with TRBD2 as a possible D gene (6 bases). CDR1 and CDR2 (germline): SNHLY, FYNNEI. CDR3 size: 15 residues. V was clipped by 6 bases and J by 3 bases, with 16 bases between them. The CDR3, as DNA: TGTGCCAGCAGCTGGGACTTCAGAGGAACAGATACGCAGTATTTT. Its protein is CASSWDFRGTDTQYF.

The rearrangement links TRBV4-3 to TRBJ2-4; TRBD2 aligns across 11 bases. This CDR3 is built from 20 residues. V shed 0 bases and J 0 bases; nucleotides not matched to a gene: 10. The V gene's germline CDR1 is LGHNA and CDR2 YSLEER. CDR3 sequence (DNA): TGCGCCAGCAGCCAAGATCGGGCTAGCGGGAGGCATCTAGCCAAAAACATTCAGTACTTC. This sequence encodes CASSQDRASGRHLAKNIQYF.

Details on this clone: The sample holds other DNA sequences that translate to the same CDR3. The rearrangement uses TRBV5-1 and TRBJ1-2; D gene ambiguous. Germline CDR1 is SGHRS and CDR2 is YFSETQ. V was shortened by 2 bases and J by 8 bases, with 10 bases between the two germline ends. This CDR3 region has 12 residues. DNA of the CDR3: TGCGCCAGCAGCTTAGCGGGCTGGGGCTACACCTTC. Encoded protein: CASSLAGWGYTF. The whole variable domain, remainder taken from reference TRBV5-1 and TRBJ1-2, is KAGVTQTPRYLIKTRGQQVTLSCSPISGHRSVSWYQQTPGQGLQFLFEYFSETQRNKGNFPGRFSGRQFSNSRSEMNVSTLELGDSALYLCASSLAGWGYTFGSGTRLTVV.

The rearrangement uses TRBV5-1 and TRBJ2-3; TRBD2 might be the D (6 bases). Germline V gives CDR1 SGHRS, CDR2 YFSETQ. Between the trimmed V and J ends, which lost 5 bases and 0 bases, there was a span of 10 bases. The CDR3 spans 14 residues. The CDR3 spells CASRFGTSTDTQYF. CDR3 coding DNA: TGCGCCAGCAGGTTCGGGACTAGCACAGATACGCAGTATTTT.

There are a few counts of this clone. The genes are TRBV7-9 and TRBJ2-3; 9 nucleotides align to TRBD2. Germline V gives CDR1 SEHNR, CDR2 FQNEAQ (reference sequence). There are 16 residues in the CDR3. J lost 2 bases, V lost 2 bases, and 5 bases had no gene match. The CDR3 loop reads CASSLLPSGTTDTQYF. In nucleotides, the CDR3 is TGTGCCAGCAGCTTACTTCCTAGCGGGACCACAGATACGCAGTATTTT.

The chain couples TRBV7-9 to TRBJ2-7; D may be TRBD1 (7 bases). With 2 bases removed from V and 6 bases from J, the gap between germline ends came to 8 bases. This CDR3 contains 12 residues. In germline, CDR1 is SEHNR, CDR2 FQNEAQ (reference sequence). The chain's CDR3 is CASSLQGGEQYF. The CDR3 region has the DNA TGTGCCAGCAGCTTACAGGGGGGCGAGCAGTACTTC.

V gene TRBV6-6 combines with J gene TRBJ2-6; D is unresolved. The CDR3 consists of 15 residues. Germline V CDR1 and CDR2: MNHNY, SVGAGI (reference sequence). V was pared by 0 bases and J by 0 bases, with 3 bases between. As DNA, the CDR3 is TGTGCCAGCAGTTACTCCAACTCTGGGGCCAACGTCCTGACTTTC. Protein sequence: CASSYSNSGANVLTF.

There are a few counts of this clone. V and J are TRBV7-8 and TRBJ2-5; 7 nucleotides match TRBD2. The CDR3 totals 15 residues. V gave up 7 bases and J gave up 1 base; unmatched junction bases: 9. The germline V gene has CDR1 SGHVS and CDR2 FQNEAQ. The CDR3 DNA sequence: TGTGCCAGCACCAAATGGGGACTACCCCAAGAGACCCAGTACTTC. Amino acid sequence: CASTKWGLPQETQYF.